The clone carrying this T cell receptor beta chain was picked up many times. No ophthalmopathy within 18 months of follow-up signified stable hyperthyroidism. Germline V CDR1 and CDR2: SNHLY, FYNNEI. The CDR3 length is 14 residues. J lost 0 bases, V lost 9 bases, and 3 bases had no gene match. Investigators amplified TCR beta CDR3 regions from RNA transcripts. The authors performed first-round RT-PCR with HTBI primers and then a second-round multiplex PCR. TCRdb recomputed calls from the multiplex PCR reads with MiXCR, one row per CDR3 protein. The sample lists about 370,000 distinct CDR3 sequences, about 17% occurring once. The sample is drawn from a study of Graves' ophthalmopathy and Graves' hyperthyroidism.

The clonotype originates from an adult woman with stable Graves' hyperthyroidism. Sequencing was carried out using peripheral blood. The chain employs TRBV2 and TRBJ2-2; TRBD2 matches 8 bases. In DNA, the CDR3 is TGTGCCAGTCAAGCGGGAGCGAACACCGGGGAGCTGTTTTTT. It encodes CASQAGANTGELFF. Together with reference TRBV2 and TRBJ2-2, the CDR3 gives the full variable domain: EPEVTQTPSHQVTQMGQEVILRCVPISNHLYFYWYRQILGQKVEFLVSFYNNEISEKSEIFDDQFSVERPDGSNFTLKIRSTKLEDSAMYFCASQAGANTGELFFGEGSRLTVL.